The clone carrying this TCR beta chain was seen repeatedly, ten times or more. Genes here carry mouse names. The read ends 4 residues before the CDR3 terminus; that terminus is restored from the germline J gene. The sample carries other DNA sequences with the same CDR3. Extracted RNA was reverse transcribed, and the resulting cDNA served as sequencing template. Profiling relied on immunoSEQ multiplex PCR, and the TCRdb table lists in-frame clones only, not all of them. There are more than 90,000 clones in the sample, none observed a single time. This entry comes from a study of CD8+ T cells in alopecia areata. The CDR3 loop spans 15 amino acids. CDR1 and CDR2 (germline): NNHDY, SYVADS. V was cut by 2 bases and J by 0 bases, with 11 bases left in between.

The chain uses TRBV13-3 and TRBJ1-1, with a weak D call TRBD1 (5 bases). Source material: lesional skin. This receptor was taken from a C3H/HeJ mouse with alopecia areata. For this mouse line, the MHC haplotype is H2-k. The CDR3 bases that were read are TGTGCCAGCAGTGAACGGCAGGGAGCAAACACA. Its protein is CASSERQGANT. In full, the CDR3 reads CASSERQGANTEVFF.